The rows below give T cell receptor beta chains drawn from one sample of a study of T cells in Graves' hyperthyroidism and ophthalmopathy. Each CDR3 protein is one row after TCRdb ran MiXCR on the multiplex PCR reads. The top ten hold 8% to 8.5% of the sample, which has approximately 590,000 distinct CDR3 sequences, around 46% seen once. The sample taken for sequencing was peripheral blood or thyroid tissue (not recorded which). These receptors were collected from a woman between 18 and 29 years old with Graves' hyperthyroidism. Both conserved end residues are trimmed from each CDR3.

TRBV10-3	TRBJ1-1	AIRDLGTGDRNTEAF
TRBV7-2	TRBJ2-5	ASSVTAGEETQY
TRBV7-2	TRBJ2-7	ASSQSGQNTYEQY
TRBV20-1	TRBJ2-5	SAPSTGRETQY
TRBV7-9	TRBJ2-7	ASSAGLASYEQY
TRBV28	TRBJ2-2	ASTSGLAGGTGELF
TRBV19	TRBJ1-1	ASSEQGRNTEAF
TRBV19	TRBJ1-5	AIAQYSNQPQH
TRBV6-1	TRBJ1-6	ASSETGWNNSPLH
TRBV21-1	TRBJ2-7	ASSSDGRTSGSYEQY
TRBV15	TRBJ2-6	ATSRVQTNSGANVLT
TRBV10-2	TRBJ2-5	ASSGNRVGETQY
TRBV7-9	TRBJ1-6	ASSLRQEGSPLH